One sample yielded the 4 T cell receptor beta chains listed below, sequenced in a study of blood T cell repertoires in COVID-19. Method: immunoSEQ multiplex PCR; TCRdb's copy keeps in-frame clones and lacks some. The repertoire holds around 250,000 clones, with around 84% as singletons. The sample consisted of peripheral blood. Receptor source: a woman in her 70s with active or convalescent COVID-19.

The rearrangement uses TRBV11-2 and TRBJ2-3; 7 bases agree with TRBD1. Per germline, CDR1 SGHAT and CDR2 FQNNGV. This CDR3 region has 16 residues. Germline trimming cut 0 bases from V and 1 base from J; bases unmatched to any gene: 4. DNA of the CDR3: TGTGCCAGCAGCTTAGAAGGACAGGCCGGCACAGATACGCAGTATTTT. Its translation is CASSLEGQAGTDTQYF.

The chain uses TRBV5-4 and TRBJ2-1, with D possibly TRBD1 on 6 matching bases. Germline-derived CDR1 and CDR2 are SGHNT and YYREEE (reference sequence). Trimming stripped 4 bases from V and 5 bases from J, with 10 bases between. CDR3 length: 13 residues. The CDR3 nucleotides are TGTGCCAGCAGCGCGGACAGCCACAATGAGCAGTTCTTC. Its translation: CASSADSHNEQFF.

This chain links TRBV19 with TRBJ1-5; 7 positions agree with TRBD1. Germline lookup yields CDR1 LNHDA and CDR2 SQIVND (reference sequence). CDR3 size: 19 residues. J gave up 3 bases and V 5 bases, and 19 bases lay outside the gene matches. The CDR3 DNA reads as TGTGCCAGTAGTCCCCAAAGACAGGGACTCGGGTCTTTCAATCAGCCCCAGCATTTT. This translates into CASSPQRQGLGSFNQPQHF.

The V call is TRBV27, the J call TRBJ2-7, with D tentatively TRBD1 (6 bases). Trimming removed 5 bases from V and 6 bases from J, with 14 bases in between. The CDR3 is made up of 13 amino acids. Germline CDR1 MNHEY, CDR2 SMNVEV (reference sequence). The CDR3 sequence: CASSIQGASEQYF. CDR3 coding DNA: TGTGCCAGCAGTATACAGGGAGCGAGCGAGCAGTACTTC.